This T cell receptor (beta chain) derives from a study of STAT3 mutations in large granular lymphocyte leukemia. General study points: In several patients, dominant TCR clone burden exceeded STAT3 mutant burden. Every T-cell large granular lymphocyte leukemia patient had at least one immunodominant TCR beta clonotype.

On this clone itself: Its antigen remains unknown.

This table comes from immunoSEQ multiplex PCR, and its TCRdb copy is limited to in-frame clones, with some not included. The data show roughly 40,000 clones, 80% to 90% seen once. V lost 1 base and J lost 2; bases outside the gene matches: 12. CDR3 length equals 18 residues. Germline V gene sequence: CDR1 SGHAT, CDR2 FQNNGV. This receptor was identified in a human donor with T large granular lymphocyte leukemia. Some clones in this sample may be carry-over from other donors' samples. The chain joins TRBV11-2 to TRBJ2-7; 9 nucleotides match TRBD1. The sample comprised PBMCs. The CDR3 DNA reads TGTGCCAGCAGCTTAGTTGTAAAGGACAGGGGAACTCCCTACGAGCAGTACTTC. It yields the protein CASSLVVKDRGTPYEQYF.